This record concerns one TCR beta chain sequence. A Seattle source enrolled patients during active infection and followed them longitudinally. These data are taken from a study of blood T cell repertoires in COVID-19. The overall study: In each case, the material was cDNA or gDNA derived from T cells, B-cell-depleted T cells, or PBMCs.

CDR3 length: 15 amino acids. Germline CDR1 is DFQATT and CDR2 is SNEGSKA (reference sequence). Losses at the gene ends were 3 bases for V and 6 bases for J; bases not matched to a gene: 5. In the study's own analysis: The assay estimated nucleated cells by amplifying reference gene primers. The method was immunoSEQ multiplex PCR; TCRdb's version includes in-frame clones alone and lacks a portion of them. Clone size and the V and J calls come from that table; the DNA yielded D and trimming. The repertoire holds 100,000 to 150,000 clones, 90% to 95% seen once, with around 2% in the top ten. The chain has TRBV20-1 and TRBJ2-3, with 14 bases that match TRBD2. The source material was peripheral blood. The TCR was taken from a man aged 45 to 65 with COVID-19, enrolled during active disease. The CDR3 DNA sequence: TGCAGTGCTAGTGGACTAGCGGGAGGATCTGATACGCAGTATTTT. It encodes CSASGLAGGSDTQYF.